This TCR beta chain comes out of a study of cytomegalovirus exposure and HLA in healthy donors. This CDR3 region has 15 residues. The V gene's germline CDR1 is SGHDN and CDR2 FVKESK. J lost 4 bases, V lost 4 bases, and 5 bases had no gene match. Amplification used 60 Vbeta primers and 13 Jbeta primers. Sequencing used immunoSEQ multiplex PCR; TCRdb keeps in-frame clones, though not all of them. The sample lists approximately 210,000 clones, about 80% seen once, with about 10% in the top ten. This clonotype was sampled from a woman aged 45 to 65 in good health and CMV-seropositive. The chain is built from TRBV14 and TRBJ2-7, with 12 bases aligning to TRBD1. The sequenced sample was PBMCs. The CDR3 DNA reads as TGTGCCAGCAGCCCCCTGGGACAGGGGGCGTACGAGCAGTACTTC. Protein sequence: CASSPLGQGAYEQYF.